Listed below are T cell receptor beta chains from one sample, sequenced in a study of blood T cell repertoires in COVID-19. The method was immunoSEQ multiplex PCR; TCRdb's version includes in-frame clones alone and lacks a portion of them. The sample includes a few hundred thousand clones, 75% to 90% of them seen just once. The sequencing input was PBMCs or T cells enriched from blood (not recorded which). All receptors derive from a man under 40 who had recovered from COVID-19. Each CDR3 is given with its conserved first and last residue. The D gene is left open where the match is weak. Expanded clones are given a class, and other clones once, few, many or no size at all.

CDR3nt,CDR3aa,abundance,d_gene,v_gene,j_gene
TGCAGCGTTTGGACGGGGGAGATCGATACGCAGTATTTT,CSVWTGEIDTQYF,few,NA,TRBV29-1,TRBJ2-3
TGTGCCAGCAGTAAGACAGGGATGAACACTGAAGCTTTCTTT,CASSKTGMNTEAFF,NA,TRBD1,TRBV6-5,TRBJ1-1
TGCGCCAGCAGCTTGAATCCTAACAGGGGGCGCGGGGGAACTGAAGCTTTCTTT,CASSLNPNRGRGGTEAFF,few,TRBD1,TRBV5-1,TRBJ1-1
TGTGCCAGTAGTATTCCAGGGGCCGCCTATGGCTACACCTTC,CASSIPGAAYGYTF,once,NA,TRBV19,TRBJ1-2
TGTGCCAGCAGCTCTACCGGGTTCGGGACAGGGTCTGGCTATGGCTACACCTTC,CASSSTGFGTGSGYGYTF,NA,TRBD1,TRBV7-6,TRBJ1-2
TGTGCCAGCAGCTCACTTACAGGAAACACTGAAGCTTTCTTT,CASSSLTGNTEAFF,NA,NA,TRBV7-9,TRBJ1-1
TGTGCCAGCAGCTTCGGACAGGGGTACACTGAAGCTTTCTTT,CASSFGQGYTEAFF,NA,TRBD1,TRBV11-2,TRBJ1-1
TGTGCCAGCAGTGAAGCGGGGGAGGGAGTCCCCTACGAGCAGTACTTC,CASSEAGEGVPYEQYF,NA,TRBD2,TRBV6-1,TRBJ2-7
TGTGCCAGCAGCGTAAACGACAGGGGGCGCCCCGGCAATCAGCCCCAGCATTTT,CASSVNDRGRPGNQPQHF,NA,TRBD1,TRBV7-2,TRBJ1-5
TGTGCCAGCAGCGTGGGACTTGGTAACACTGAAGCTTTCTTT,CASSVGLGNTEAFF,NA,NA,TRBV9,TRBJ1-1
TGTGCCACCAGTGACCCAGGGGGTGGCGAGCAGTACTTC,CATSDPGGGEQYF,once,TRBD1,TRBV24-1,TRBJ2-7
TGCGCCAGCAGCTCGGACAGGGGGCACTCTGGCTACACCTTC,CASSSDRGHSGYTF,NA,TRBD1,TRBV5-1,TRBJ1-2
TGCGCCAGCAGACCGGGACTAGCGGTTACCTCTGGCACAGATACGCAGTATTTT,CASRPGLAVTSGTDTQYF,NA,TRBD2,TRBV5-1,TRBJ2-3
TGTGCCAGCAGCTTGGGACAGATAAACACTGAAGCTTTCTTT,CASSLGQINTEAFF,NA,TRBD1,TRBV13,TRBJ1-1
TGTGCCAGCAGCTTAGCAGCTGCGGGGCAGGACTATGGCTACACCTTC,CASSLAAAGQDYGYTF,NA,NA,TRBV7-2,TRBJ1-2
TGTGCCAGCACCTTGAAGAGACAGGGGCAAGCAGATACGCAGTATTTT,CASTLKRQGQADTQYF,NA,TRBD1,TRBV7-2,TRBJ2-3
TGTGCCAGCAGCCCCGAGCCGGGACTAGCCCACCACAATGAGCAGTTCTTC,CASSPEPGLAHHNEQFF,NA,TRBD2,TRBV7-9,TRBJ2-1
TGTGCCAGCAGCTTAGATCGGGTTGAAGCTTTCTTT,CASSLDRVEAFF,NA,NA,TRBV7-2,TRBJ1-1
TGTGCCAGCAGCCAGCGTCGGGGAAAGAGCTCCTACAATGAGCAGTTCTTC,CASSQRRGKSSYNEQFF,NA,NA,TRBV4-2,TRBJ2-1
TGTGCCAGCAGCGTAGCTGCGGTGCCCAATTCACCCCTCCACTTT,CASSVAAVPNSPLHF,NA,NA,TRBV9,TRBJ1-6
TGTGCCAGCAGCGCGGGCCCGGGGGGAAACACCATATATTTT,CASSAGPGGNTIYF,NA,NA,TRBV9,TRBJ1-3
TGTGCCAGCAGCTTACGGCCCATAGGAGGCATTCAGTACTTC,CASSLRPIGGIQYF,NA,NA,TRBV11-2,TRBJ2-4
TGTGCCAGCTCAACCCGAAGCGGGACAGGGCCTCACGAGCAGTACTTC,CASSTRSGTGPHEQYF,NA,TRBD1,TRBV18,TRBJ2-7
TGCGCCAGCAGCTTGGGACTGAGCTCCTACGAGCAGTACTTC,CASSLGLSSYEQYF,NA,NA,TRBV5-1,TRBJ2-7
TGCGCCAGCAGCTTCGGACAGGGAACCAACAATGAGCAGTTCTTC,CASSFGQGTNNEQFF,many,TRBD1,TRBV5-1,TRBJ2-1
TGTGCCAGCAGCTTCTTAGATACAACTAATGAAAAACTGTTTTTT,CASSFLDTTNEKLFF,once,NA,TRBV9,TRBJ1-4
TGTGCCAGCAGCCCAGGAAGCACTGAAGCTTTCTTT,CASSPGSTEAFF,NA,NA,TRBV9,TRBJ1-1
TGTGCCAGTAGTATATCCTCGGGATACTACGAGCAGTACTTC,CASSISSGYYEQYF,NA,NA,TRBV19,TRBJ2-7
TGTGCCCGGAACAGGGGGGTTTATGGCTACACCTTC,CARNRGVYGYTF,NA,TRBD1,TRBV30,TRBJ1-2
TGTGCCTGGAGTGTAAAACACAGGGAGCAGTTCTTC,CAWSVKHREQFF,many,NA,TRBV30,TRBJ2-1
TGTGCCAGCAGCCCAATGACGGGAAGCAATCAGCCCCAGCATTTT,CASSPMTGSNQPQHF,few,NA,TRBV3-1/TRBV3-2,TRBJ1-5
TGTGCCAGCAGCACGGGGGTTGGCACTGAAGCTTTCTTT,CASSTGVGTEAFF,NA,NA,TRBV14,TRBJ1-1